This TCR beta chain was observed in a study of blood T cell repertoires in COVID-19 (dated by TCRdb to about 2020). About the study as a whole: Samples covering the acute and convalescent phases of COVID-19 were provided by collaborators in the United States, Italy and Spain. The material from the prospective study consisted of cDNA or gDNA derived from T cells, B-cell-depleted T cells, or PBMCs. Sample metadata almost always included a de-identified subject ID, COVID-19 status, age in years and sex. Deeply sampled blood TCRbeta repertoires from subjects exposed to, actively infected with, or recovered from COVID-19 were included in the dataset. Where available, HLA class I and class II types were taken from metadata supplied by the sample provider and were not determined by assay-based typing. Samples were obtained from the ongoing ImmuneRACE study (first 160 participants) and from 1,000 to 1,500 subjects provided by 6 global collaborators. The repertoires were released in a freely available public database meant as a resource for research on the immune response to SARS-CoV-2. Study-wide conclusions, independent of this receptor: Clinical and demographic metadata were provided uncurated, with the amount varying by source and participant.

The immunoSEQ Assay, a bias-controlled multiplex PCR, was used to amplify TCRbeta CDR3 regions from genomic DNA. For the original study's pipeline: The number of nucleated cells in each sample was estimated by amplification of reference gene primers within the assay. To quantify the absolute abundance of each unique TCRbeta CDR3 rearrangement, sequence reads were collapsed and filtered. For each sample, productive Simpson clonality was calculated as the square root of Simpson's diversity index over productive rearrangements. The table comes from immuneACCESS by way of TCRdb, which keeps in-frame sequences with V and J called. Part of the clones is missing from these tables; in studies checked, under half for an unresolved V gene and the rest for unknown reasons. That table supplies the V and J calls and clone size; D and trimming were determined from the DNA. This sample holds 110,000 to 150,000 clones; about nine tenths were observed only once. The ten largest clonotypes hold less than 4.5% of the sample.

In the germline V gene (reference sequence), CDR1 corresponds to LGHDT and CDR2 to YNNKEL. Unmatched junction bases come to 4, with V trimmed by 0 bases and J by 7 bases. The CDR3, from cysteine to phenylalanine, totals 15 residues. Only CDR3 DNA is held: 45 bases, read in frame from base 1. A remark on this clone: It lacks a known antigen. No base-level quality is on record; no much larger clone is a single base apart.

In the prospective study, participants were about 18 to 89 years old, resided in about 25 geographic areas of the United States, and were enrolled through a virtual design. Cohort assignment in the prospective study relied on participant-reported clinical history from a screening survey and a study questionnaire. ImmuneRACE Cohort 3 recovered participants were defined by two consecutive negative NP/OP PCR tests, healthcare professional clearance, or symptom resolution. Mobile phlebotomists in the prospective study collected whole blood, serum and a nasopharyngeal or oropharyngeal swab from every participant. Prospective study participants could optionally give additional blood draws and questionnaires over an approximately two-month period. Before DNA extraction, blood samples from the prospective study were shipped at room temperature or frozen.

The sequencing sample was made of PBMCs or T cells enriched from blood (not recorded which). This receptor was identified in a man in his forties or fifties who had recovered from COVID-19. Recombination linked TRBV3-1 (or the pseudogene TRBV3-2) to TRBJ1-5, with 9 bases aligning to TRBD1. The CDR3 protein is CASSQDAQGAQPQHF. In nucleotides, the sequence is TGTGCCAGCAGCCAAGATGCACAGGGGGCACAGCCCCAGCATTTT.